Listed here are 32 T cell receptor beta chains from one sample, sequenced in a study of T cell repertoires in cytomegalovirus infection. TCRdb fed the reads into MiXCR, producing one record per CDR3 protein. The sample contains around 100,000 distinct CDR3 sequences, less than 25% of which appear only once. Sequenced input: CD8+ T cells from PBMCs. The receptors derive from a human donor in good health (CMV status not recorded). Some clones in this sample may be carry-over from other donors' samples.

This clonotype was seen at least ten times. The chain joins TRBV6-2 or TRBV6-3 to TRBJ2-1; D is uncertain. Trimming pared 2 bases from V and 8 bases from J, leaving 4 bases between. CDR1 and CDR2 from the germline V gene are MNHEY and SVGEGT. The CDR3 is made up of 11 amino acids. The CDR3 loop reads CASSYPDEQFF. The DNA for the CDR3 is TGTGCCAGCAGTTACCCCGATGAGCAGTTCTTC.

This chain uses TRBV10-2 with TRBJ2-5; D gene unclear. The germline gives CDR1 WSHSY, CDR2 SAAADI. V lost 7 bases and J lost 5, with 14 bases in between. This CDR3 is built from 13 residues. The CDR3, as DNA: TGCGCCAGCACAGGACCTCCCTCGGAGACCCAGTACTTC. Encoded protein: CASTGPPSETQYF.

V usage is TRBV20-1 and J usage is TRBJ2-1; 7 positions agree with TRBD1. The germline gives CDR1 DFQATT, CDR2 SNEGSKA (reference sequence). The length of the CDR3 is 16 residues. V lost 1 base to trimming and J lost 1 base; unmatched junction nucleotides: 7. The CDR3 coding sequence is TGCAGTGCTAGAGGGACGGGACAGACATCCTACAATGAGCAGTTCTTC. It yields the protein CSARGTGQTSYNEQFF.

V and J are TRBV11-2 and TRBJ1-2; D remains unclear. V was pared by 1 base and J by 2 bases, with 8 bases between. The CDR3 loop spans 14 amino acids. Germline V gene data show CDR1 as SGHAT and CDR2 as FQNNGV. This chain's CDR3 is CASSLAANNYGYTF. As DNA, the CDR3 is TGTGCCAGCAGCTTAGCTGCGAACAACTATGGCTACACCTTC.

This clonotype was picked up a small number of times. The J gene is TRBJ1-3, the V gene TRBV12-3 or TRBV12-4; D call uncertain. The CDR3 runs 15 residues. The V and J ends lost 8 bases and 0 bases respectively, with 14 bases between them. CDR3 residues: CASGERQISGNTIYF. The CDR3 nucleotides read TGTGCCAGCGGCGAGCGACAAATCTCTGGAAACACCATATATTTT.

The gene calls are TRBV7-9 and TRBJ1-1, with D hard to call. CDR1 is SEHNR and CDR2 is FQNEAQ in the germline V gene (reference sequence). This CDR3 region has 14 residues. Trimming took off 5 bases at V and 9 bases at J, with 19 bases between the two ends. CDR3 residues: CASSPRGDLVKAFF. The CDR3 bases are TGTGCCAGCAGCCCCCGGGGAGACCTGGTGAAAGCTTTCTTT.

About this clonotype: Being one base from a much bigger clone, this may be a read error. The V call is TRBV7-6, the J call TRBJ1-5, with D possibly matching TRBD1 (6 bases). This CDR3 is 15 amino acids long. From germline, CDR1 is SGHVS and CDR2 FNYEAQ. CDR3 nucleotides: TGTGCCAGCAGCTCCCCCGGAGGGGGTAATCAGCCCCAGCGTTTT. This gives the protein CASSSPGGGNQPQRF.

The chain joins TRBV29-1 to TRBJ1-2; D ambiguous. The CDR3 is 16 residues long. V was shortened by 3 bases and J by 6 bases, with 23 bases between the two germline ends. Germline CDR1 reads SQVTM; CDR2 reads ANQGSEA. In DNA form, the CDR3 reads TGCAGCGTTGATGCCCGCTTGGAGGTTATAAGGGATGGCTACACCTTC. This codes for CSVDARLEVIRDGYTF. The whole variable domain, remainder taken from reference TRBV29-1 and TRBJ1-2, is SAVISQKPSRDICQRGTSLTIQCQVDSQVTMMFWYRQQPGQSLTLIATANQGSEATYESGFVIDKFPISRPNLTFSTLTVSNMSPEDSSIYLCSVDARLEVIRDGYTFGSGTRLTVV.

This rearrangement joins TRBV7-9 to TRBJ2-3; no clear D gene. This CDR3 region has 15 residues. The V end was cut by 1 base, the J end by 2 bases, with 10 bases between. In germline, CDR1 is SEHNR, CDR2 FQNEAQ (reference sequence). Written as DNA, the CDR3 is TGTGCCAGCAGCTTAGAAGGGCCGGTCACAGATACGCAGTATTTT. Encoded protein: CASSLEGPVTDTQYF.

This clonotype was observed once. The chain carries TRBV9 and TRBJ2-7; D uncertain. CDR1 is SGDLS, CDR2 YYNGEE, per germline. V lost 0 bases and J 2 bases, leaving 9 bases between the germline ends. The CDR3 is 14 residues long. In DNA form, the CDR3 reads TGTGCCAGCAGCGTAGACCTCCGGGCCTACGAGCAGTACTTC. Encoded protein: CASSVDLRAYEQYF. Full variable domain (rest looked up from reference TRBV9 and TRBJ2-7): DSGVTQTPKHLITATGQRVTLRCSPRSGDLSVYWYQQSLDQGLQFLIQYYNGEERAKGNILERFSAQQFPDLHSELNLSSLELGDSALYFCASSVDLRAYEQYFGPGTRLTVT.

In its sample, this clonotype was seen a few times. The V and J genes are TRBV10-3 and TRBJ2-7, with 13 bases aligning to TRBD2. Germline CDR1 ENHRY, CDR2 SYGVKD. The CDR3 extends over 17 amino acids. V trimming: 5 bases; J trimming: 7 bases; junction bases outside the gene matches: 14. The chain's CDR3 is CAISPLAGGLGGREQYF. CDR3 bases: TGTGCCATCAGTCCACTAGCGGGAGGGCTGGGCGGTCGGGAGCAGTACTTC.

The chain carries TRBV7-2 and TRBJ2-1, with 7 bases that match TRBD1. CDR3 size: 13 residues. The V gene end was trimmed by 8 bases and the J gene end by 6 bases; junction bases not matched to a gene: 7. Germline CDR1 SGHTA, CDR2 FQGNSA. CDR3 sequence (DNA): TGTGCCAGCGGTAGACAGGGTACCAATGAGCAGTTCTTC. As protein: CASGRQGTNEQFF.

As concerns this clonotype: A much more abundant neighbour one base away suggests this may be a read error. The chain uses TRBV7-6 and TRBJ2-3; perhaps D is TRBD1 or TRBD2 (5 bases each). This CDR3 has 15 residues. With 5 bases removed from V and 1 base from J, the gap between germline ends came to 13 bases. Germline lookup yields CDR1 SGHVS and CDR2 FNYEAQ. The CDR3 region is CASSPLVGGTDTQYF. CDR3 nucleotides: TGTGCCAGCAGCCCCTTGGTGGGGGGCACAGATACGCAGTATTTT.

This clonotype occurred many times. The chain is built from TRBV7-2 and TRBJ2-1, with 7 bases matching TRBD2. This CDR3 is 13 amino acids long. Trimming cost V 3 bases and J 9 bases; bases outside gene matches: 5. Germline values: CDR1 SGHTA, CDR2 FQGNSA. This CDR3 is CASSFGLVGEQFF. For the CDR3, the DNA is TGTGCCAGCAGCTTTGGACTAGTTGGTGAGCAGTTCTTC.

This clonotype was found many times. V and J are TRBV7-2 and TRBJ2-1; 9 positions match TRBD2. Looked up from germline, CDR1 is SGHTA and CDR2 is FQGNSA. The trim removed 1 base at V and 8 bases at J, leaving 12 bases unmatched. The length of the CDR3 is 17 residues. As DNA, the CDR3 is TGTGCCAGCAGCTTAGACGTTAGCGGGAGTGCTATCGATGAGCAGTTCTTC. Protein: CASSLDVSGSAIDEQFF.

As DNA, the CDR3 is TGTGCCAGCAGTTATGGGGCCTGGGGGTATGGCTACACCTTC. It is translated as CASSYGAWGYGYTF. V usage is TRBV27 and J usage is TRBJ1-2, with D possibly matching TRBD1 (5 bases). Germline V gene data show CDR1 as MNHEY and CDR2 as SMNVEV (reference sequence). The CDR3 extends over 14 amino acids. Trimming shortened V by 4 bases and J by 5 bases, and 14 bases separated the two germline ends.

This clonotype was picked up many times. The chain joins TRBV6-1 to TRBJ1-5; D not certain. The V end lost 1 base, the J end lost 3 bases, and 10 bases lay between the germline ends. CDR1 and CDR2 from the germline V gene are MNHNS and SASEGT. CDR3 length: 15 amino acids. CDR3 DNA: TGTGCCAGCAGTGAAGAAGAGGGCCCCAATCAGCCCCAGCATTTT. As protein: CASSEEEGPNQPQHF.

CDR3 sequence: CSVETGTSGRRNEQFF. In DNA form, the CDR3 reads TGCAGCGTTGAAACTGGGACTAGCGGGAGAAGGAATGAGCAGTTCTTC. This chain connects TRBV29-1 to TRBJ2-1, with 14 bases that match TRBD2. CDR1 and CDR2 from the germline V gene are SQVTM and ANQGSEA. The ends lost 2 bases at V and 7 bases at J; junction bases unmatched: 7. This CDR3 has 16 residues.

This clonotype has ten or more counts. V and J are TRBV7-3 and TRBJ2-1; no clear D. CDR1 SGHTA and CDR2 FQGTGA come from the germline V gene. V shed 1 base and J shed 10 bases, with 11 bases lying between them. This CDR3 contains 13 residues. This CDR3 reads CASSLRAVDEQFF. In DNA, the CDR3 is TGTGCCAGCAGCTTAAGGGCGGTAGACGAGCAGTTCTTC.

This chain connects TRBV11-3 to TRBJ2-5; TRBD1 or TRBD2 may be the D gene (6 bases each). Trimming removed 3 bases at V and 5 bases at J, with 13 bases between. This CDR3 contains 14 residues. In germline, CDR1 is SGHNT, CDR2 YENEEA. The CDR3 coding sequence is TGTGCCAGCAGCTTTCGGGGGCCGCGGGAGACCCAGTACTTC. It is translated as CASSFRGPRETQYF.

This clonotype was found many times. This chain uses TRBV7-9 with TRBJ2-1; D may match TRBD1 or TRBD2 (5 bases each). Trimming stripped 7 bases from V and 5 bases from J, with 12 bases between. The CDR3 loop spans 13 amino acids. Germline V gives CDR1 SEHNR, CDR2 FQNEAQ (reference sequence). The CDR3 reads CASTEGRDNEQFF. CDR3 bases: TGTGCCAGCACCGAGGGACGGGACAATGAGCAGTTCTTC.

This clonotype occurred a few times. The chain recombines TRBV7-9 with TRBJ2-7, with 8 bases identical to TRBD1. Trimming took 5 bases from V and 7 from J; bases not matched to a gene: 10. CDR1 SEHNR and CDR2 FQNEAQ come from the germline V gene (reference sequence). The CDR3 covers 14 residues. The CDR3 DNA is TGTGCCAGCAGCCTTCGTCAGGGGGCGCGAGAGCAGTACTTC. It is translated as CASSLRQGAREQYF.

This chain links TRBV27 with TRBJ2-1, with 7 bases aligning to TRBD1. V was clipped by 5 bases and J by 10 bases; unmatched bases: 5. The CDR3 runs to 12 residues. CDR1 is MNHEY and CDR2 is SMNVEV in the germline V gene (reference sequence). CDR3 loop: CASSRDSLEQFF. Here the CDR3 DNA reads TGTGCCAGCAGTCGGGACAGTTTGGAGCAGTTCTTC.

This clonotype was counted only a few times. V usage is TRBV4-3 and J usage is TRBJ2-1; D is tentatively TRBD1 or TRBD2 (5 bases each). Germline CDR1 and CDR2: LGHNA and YSLEER. With 2 bases removed from V and 6 bases from J, the gap between germline ends came to 20 bases. The CDR3 runs to 17 residues. The CDR3 bases are TGCGCCAGCAGCCAAAAGAGCGGCGGGTGGGGGAGCAATGAGCAGTTCTTC. It codes for CASSQKSGGWGSNEQFF.

In its sample, this clonotype was seen a few times. V gene TRBV5-5 combines with J gene TRBJ1-1, with unresolved D. The length of the CDR3 is 14 residues. V lost 3 bases, J lost 0 bases, and 9 bases lay in between. Looked up from germline, CDR1 is SGHKS and CDR2 is YYEKEE (reference sequence). The CDR3 DNA is TGTGCCAGCAGCTCCCCGGACCTGAACACTGAAGCTTTCTTT. Its translation: CASSSPDLNTEAFF.

Only a few counts were recorded for this clonotype. The chain recombines TRBV24-1 with TRBJ1-5; 7 bases line up with TRBD1. This CDR3 contains 16 residues. Germline CDR1 reads KGHDR; CDR2 reads SFDVKD. The J segment lost 0 bases and the V segment lost 4 bases, leaving 5 bases of the junction unmatched. The CDR3: CATSDSGGYSNQPQHF. CDR3 DNA: TGTGCCACCAGTGACTCAGGGGGGTATAGCAATCAGCCCCAGCATTTT.

The chain uses TRBV2 and TRBJ2-7; D is unclear. From germline, CDR1 is SNHLY and CDR2 FYNNEI. V lost 4 bases to trimming and J lost 7 bases, with 11 bases between them. The CDR3 consists of 12 residues. The CDR3 protein is CASSAWTKEQYF. The CDR3 nucleotides are TGTGCCAGCAGTGCTTGGACGAAGGAGCAGTACTTC.

The table lists this clonotype with a few counts. The chain employs TRBV12-3 or TRBV12-4 and TRBJ2-3, with 9 bases that match TRBD2. J gave up 4 bases and V 1 base, and 12 bases lay outside the gene matches. This CDR3 comprises 18 residues. The CDR3 region has the DNA TGTGCCAGCAGTTTAGGCTTTAGCGGGGGTCAGAACCCAGATACGCAGTATTTT. Its protein product is CASSLGFSGGQNPDTQYF.

V usage is TRBV5-6 and J usage is TRBJ2-7; a weak D match, TRBD1 (5 bases). Germline assignment: CDR1 SGHDT and CDR2 YYEEEE. The V end lost 0 bases, the J end lost 5 bases, and 18 bases lay between the germline ends. The CDR3 sequence is 16 residues long. In DNA, the CDR3 is TGTGCCAGCAGCTTGGAGGGGAATCCCTTTATCGACGAGCAGTACTTC. Amino acids: CASSLEGNPFIDEQYF.

The sample holds many counts of this clonotype. The rearrangement links TRBV4-3 to TRBJ2-1; 10 bases map to TRBD2. The CDR3 is made up of 14 amino acids. Trimming at V came to 1 base and at J to 9 bases, leaving 3 bases not matched to a gene. CDR1 LGHNA and CDR2 YSLEER come from the germline V gene. Here the CDR3 reads CASSQASGSTEQFF. CDR3 coding DNA: TGCGCCAGCAGCCAAGCTAGCGGGAGTACTGAGCAGTTCTTC.

This clonotype was counted at least ten times. V gene TRBV7-8 combines with J gene TRBJ1-1; weak D call: TRBD1 (5 bases). V lost 3 bases to trimming and J lost 6 bases, with 8 bases between them. Germline V gene lookup returns CDR1 SGHVS and CDR2 FQNEAQ. The CDR3 is 12 amino acids. Written as DNA, the CDR3 is TGTGCCAGCAGCTTCCAAGGGGCTGAAGCTTTCTTT. Its translation is CASSFQGAEAFF. The variable domain in full, with the rest retrieved from reference TRBV7-8 and TRBJ1-1, is GAGVSQSPRYKVAKRGQDVALRCDPISGHVSLFWYQQALGQGPEFLTYFQNEAQLDKSGLPSDRFFAERPEGSVSTLKIQRTQQEDSAVYLCASSFQGAEAFFGQGTRLTVV.

The CDR3 is CASSPPERLLGSYEQYF. DNA of the CDR3: TGTGCCAGCAGTCCCCCAGAGCGGCTACTCGGTTCCTACGAGCAGTACTTC. V gene TRBV28 combines with J gene TRBJ2-7; D is perhaps TRBD2 (5 bases). The V and J ends lost 5 bases and 1 base respectively, with 21 bases between them. This CDR3 is built from 17 residues. CDR1 MDHEN and CDR2 SYDVKM come from the germline V gene. The full variable domain, its missing parts supplied by reference TRBV28 and TRBJ2-7, is DVKVTQSSRYLVKRTGEKVFLECVQDMDHENMFWYRQDPGLGLRLIYFSYDVKMKEKGDIPEGYSVSREKKERFSLILESASTNQTSMYLCASSPPERLLGSYEQYFGPGTRLTVT.